This T cell receptor (beta chain) is from a study of T cell changes during pregnancy in multiple sclerosis. The data were produced by immunoSEQ multiplex PCR, yet TCRdb's version contains in-frame clones alone and is incomplete. The sample has 90,000 to 95,000 clones; about 91% are singletons. V lost 5 bases to trimming and J lost 5 bases; unmatched junction nucleotides: 12. Looked up from germline, CDR1 is SGHTA and CDR2 is FQGTGA. The CDR3 consists of 15 residues. The receptor was isolated from a female donor with multiple sclerosis, enrolled in a pregnancy study. Sequenced material: peripheral blood, taken before pregnancy. V is TRBV7-3 and J is TRBJ2-7; TRBD1 matches 7 bases. The CDR3 reads CASSPRGQGKDEQYF. The CDR3 DNA is TGTGCCAGCAGCCCTAGGGGGCAGGGAAAGGACGAGCAGTACTTC.